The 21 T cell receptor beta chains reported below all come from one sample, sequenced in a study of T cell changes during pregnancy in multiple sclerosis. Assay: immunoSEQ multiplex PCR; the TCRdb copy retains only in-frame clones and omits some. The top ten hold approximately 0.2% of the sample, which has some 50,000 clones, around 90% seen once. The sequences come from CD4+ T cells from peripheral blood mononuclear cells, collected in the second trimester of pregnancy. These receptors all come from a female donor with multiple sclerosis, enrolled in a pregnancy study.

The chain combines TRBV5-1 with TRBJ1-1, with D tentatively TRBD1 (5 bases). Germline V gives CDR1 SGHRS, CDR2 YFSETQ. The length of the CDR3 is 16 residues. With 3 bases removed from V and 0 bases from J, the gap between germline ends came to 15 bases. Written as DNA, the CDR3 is TGCGCCAGCAGCTCCTTGACCGGACACCTGAACACTGAAGCTTTCTTT. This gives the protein CASSSLTGHLNTEAFF.

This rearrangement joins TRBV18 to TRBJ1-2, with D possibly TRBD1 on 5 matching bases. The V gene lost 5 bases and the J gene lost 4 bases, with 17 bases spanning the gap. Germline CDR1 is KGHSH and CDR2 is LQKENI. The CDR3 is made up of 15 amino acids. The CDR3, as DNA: TGTGCCAGCTCATCATATCAGGGTTCTTCCTATGGCTACACCTTC. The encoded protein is CASSSYQGSSYGYTF.

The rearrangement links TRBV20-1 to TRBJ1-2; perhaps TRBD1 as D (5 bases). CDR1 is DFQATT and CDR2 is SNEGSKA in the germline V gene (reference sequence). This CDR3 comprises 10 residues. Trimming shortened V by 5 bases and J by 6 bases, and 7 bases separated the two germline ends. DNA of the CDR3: TGCAGTGCTCAGGGAAATGGCTACACCTTC. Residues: CSAQGNGYTF.

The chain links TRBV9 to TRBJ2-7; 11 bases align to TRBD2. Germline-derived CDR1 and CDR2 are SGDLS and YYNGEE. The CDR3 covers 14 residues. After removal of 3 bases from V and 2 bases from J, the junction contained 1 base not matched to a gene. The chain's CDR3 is CASSETSGAYEQYF. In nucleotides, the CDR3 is TGTGCCAGCAGCGAGACTAGCGGGGCCTACGAGCAGTACTTC.

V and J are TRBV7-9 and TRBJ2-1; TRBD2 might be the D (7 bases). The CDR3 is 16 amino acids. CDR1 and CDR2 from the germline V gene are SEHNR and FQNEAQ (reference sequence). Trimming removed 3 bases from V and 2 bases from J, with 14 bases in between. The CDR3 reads CASSFFAGAPYNEQFF. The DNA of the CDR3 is TGTGCCAGCAGCTTCTTCGCGGGGGCCCCCTACAATGAGCAGTTCTTC.

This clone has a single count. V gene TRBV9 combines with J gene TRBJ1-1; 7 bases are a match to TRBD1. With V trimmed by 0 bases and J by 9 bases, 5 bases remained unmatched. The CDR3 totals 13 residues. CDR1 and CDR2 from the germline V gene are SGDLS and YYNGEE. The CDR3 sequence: CASSVAEGQKAFF. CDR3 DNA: TGTGCCAGCAGCGTAGCTGAGGGACAGAAAGCTTTCTTT.

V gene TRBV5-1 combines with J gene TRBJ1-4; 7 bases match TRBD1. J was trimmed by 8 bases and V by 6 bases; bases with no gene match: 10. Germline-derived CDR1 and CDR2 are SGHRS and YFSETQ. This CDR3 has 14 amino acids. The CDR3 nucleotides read TGCGCCAGCAATGGAGGGGGCCCTGGGGAAAAACTGTTTTTT. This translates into CASNGGGPGEKLFF.

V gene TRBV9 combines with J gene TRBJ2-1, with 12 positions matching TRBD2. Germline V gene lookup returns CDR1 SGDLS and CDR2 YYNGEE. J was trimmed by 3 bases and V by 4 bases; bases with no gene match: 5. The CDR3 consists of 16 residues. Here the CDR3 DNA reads TGTGCCAGCAGCAAGACTAGCGGGGGAAACTACAATGAGCAGTTCTTC. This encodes CASSKTSGGNYNEQFF.

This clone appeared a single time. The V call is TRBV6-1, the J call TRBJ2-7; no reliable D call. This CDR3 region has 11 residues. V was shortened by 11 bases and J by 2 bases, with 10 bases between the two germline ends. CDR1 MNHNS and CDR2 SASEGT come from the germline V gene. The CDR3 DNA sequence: TGTGCCGGCAAAACAACCTACGAGCAGTACTTC. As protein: CAGKTTYEQYF.

The CDR3 DNA reads TGTGCCAGCAGCTTGGGTTCGACAGGGCTTGAAAAACTGTTTTTT. This sequence encodes CASSLGSTGLEKLFF. This sequence joins TRBV5-6 and TRBJ1-4; 7 bases are shared with TRBD1. Germline CDR1 is SGHDT and CDR2 is YYEEEE. The CDR3 is 15 amino acids. The V gene end was trimmed by 0 bases and the J gene end by 7 bases; junction bases not matched to a gene: 6.

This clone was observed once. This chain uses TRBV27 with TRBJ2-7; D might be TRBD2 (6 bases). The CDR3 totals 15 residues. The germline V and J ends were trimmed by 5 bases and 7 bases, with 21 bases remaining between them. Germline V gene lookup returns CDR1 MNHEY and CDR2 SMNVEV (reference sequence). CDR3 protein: CASSLRDFGGYEQYF. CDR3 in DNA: TGTGCCAGCAGTCTCCGGGACTTCGGAGGCTATGAGCAGTACTTC.

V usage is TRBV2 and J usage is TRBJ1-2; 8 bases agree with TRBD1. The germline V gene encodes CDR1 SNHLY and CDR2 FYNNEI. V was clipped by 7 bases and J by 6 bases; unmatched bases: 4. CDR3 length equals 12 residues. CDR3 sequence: CASNTGGDGYTF. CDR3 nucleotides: TGTGCCAGCAACACAGGGGGGGATGGCTACACCTTC.

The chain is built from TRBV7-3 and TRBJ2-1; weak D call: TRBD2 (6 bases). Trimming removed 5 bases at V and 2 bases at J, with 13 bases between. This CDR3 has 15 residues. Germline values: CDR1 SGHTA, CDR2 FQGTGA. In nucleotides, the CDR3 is TGTGCCAGCAGCCCCTCCCGCGGGGCCTACAATGAGCAGTTCTTC. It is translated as CASSPSRGAYNEQFF.

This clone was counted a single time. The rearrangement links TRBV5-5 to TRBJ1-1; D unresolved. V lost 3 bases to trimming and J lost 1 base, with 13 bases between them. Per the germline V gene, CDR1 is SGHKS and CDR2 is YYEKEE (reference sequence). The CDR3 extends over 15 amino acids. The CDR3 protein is CASSSWLGTNTEAFF. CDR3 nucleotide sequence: TGTGCCAGCAGCTCTTGGTTGGGCACGAACACTGAAGCTTTCTTT.

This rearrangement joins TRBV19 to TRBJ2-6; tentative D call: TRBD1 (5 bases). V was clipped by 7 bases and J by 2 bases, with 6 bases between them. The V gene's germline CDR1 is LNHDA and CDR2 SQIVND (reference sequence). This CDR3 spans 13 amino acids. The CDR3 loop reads CASIRAGANVLTF. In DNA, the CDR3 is TGTGCCAGTATCAGGGCTGGGGCCAACGTCCTGACTTTC. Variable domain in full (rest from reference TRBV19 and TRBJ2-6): DGGITQSPKYLFRKEGQNVTLSCEQNLNHDAMYWYRQDPGQGLRLIYYSQIVNDFQKGDIAEGYSVSREKKESFPLTVTSAQKNPTAFYLCASIRAGANVLTFGAGSRLTVL.

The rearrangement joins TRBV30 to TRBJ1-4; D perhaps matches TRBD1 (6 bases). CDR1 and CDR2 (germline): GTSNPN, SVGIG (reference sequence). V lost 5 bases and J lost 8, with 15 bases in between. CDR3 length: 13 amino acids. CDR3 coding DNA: TGTGCCTGGGCGGTAGGGACACTAGAAAAACTGTTTTTT. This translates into CAWAVGTLEKLFF.

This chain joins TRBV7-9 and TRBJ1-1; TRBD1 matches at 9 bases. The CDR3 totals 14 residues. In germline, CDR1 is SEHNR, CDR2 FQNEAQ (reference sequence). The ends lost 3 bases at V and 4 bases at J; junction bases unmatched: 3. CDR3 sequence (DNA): TGTGCCAGCAGCTTTGACAGGGGGACCACTGAAGCTTTCTTT. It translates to CASSFDRGTTEAFF.

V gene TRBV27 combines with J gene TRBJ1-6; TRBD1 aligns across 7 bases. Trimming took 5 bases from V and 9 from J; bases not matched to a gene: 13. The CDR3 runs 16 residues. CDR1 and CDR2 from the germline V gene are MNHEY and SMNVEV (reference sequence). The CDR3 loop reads CASSMDRPGVGSPLHF. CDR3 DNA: TGTGCCAGCAGTATGGACAGGCCCGGAGTTGGTTCACCCCTCCACTTT.

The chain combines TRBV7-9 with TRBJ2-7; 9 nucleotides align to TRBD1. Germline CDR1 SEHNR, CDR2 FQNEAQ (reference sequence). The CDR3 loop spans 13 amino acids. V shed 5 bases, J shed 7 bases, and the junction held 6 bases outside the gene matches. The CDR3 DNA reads TGTGCCAGCAGCCGGACAGGGGTAGGGGAGCAGTACTTC. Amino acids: CASSRTGVGEQYF.

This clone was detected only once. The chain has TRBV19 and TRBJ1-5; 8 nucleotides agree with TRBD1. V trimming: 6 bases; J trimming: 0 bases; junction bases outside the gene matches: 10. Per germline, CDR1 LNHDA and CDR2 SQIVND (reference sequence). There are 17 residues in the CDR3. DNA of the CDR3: TGTGCCAGTAGCCGGGACAGGAGCATCTATAGCAATCAGCCCCAGCATTTT. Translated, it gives CASSRDRSIYSNQPQHF.

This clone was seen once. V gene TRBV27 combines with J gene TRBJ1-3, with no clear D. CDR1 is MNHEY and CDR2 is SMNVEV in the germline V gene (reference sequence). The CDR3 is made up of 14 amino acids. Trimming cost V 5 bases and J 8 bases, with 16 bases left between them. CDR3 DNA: TGTGCCAGCAGTCCCAGGTCCCGGGGAGACACCATATATTTT. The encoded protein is CASSPRSRGDTIYF.